Listed below are T cell receptor beta chains from one sample, sequenced in a study of shared clonotypes between healthy human individuals. Clones were sequenced by immunoSEQ multiplex PCR, and TCRdb holds only the in-frame ones, with some missing. The table lists 2 million to 2.5 million clones, about 94% of them singletons. The sample consisted of naive CD4+ T cells sorted from blood. All receptors come from a young man in good health. Each CDR3 is given without its conserved first and last residue. The order of the fields is J gene, V gene, CDR3 protein.

j_call: TRBJ1-2; v_call: TRBV19; cdr3_aa: ASSIWSDYGYT
j_call: TRBJ2-7; v_call: TRBV11-2; cdr3_aa: ASSLDQDRAEQY
j_call: TRBJ1-4; v_call: TRBV5-1; cdr3_aa: ASSSRASTNEKLF
j_call: TRBJ2-7; v_call: TRBV5-1; cdr3_aa: ASSSRVGDLDYEQY
j_call: TRBJ2-7; v_call: TRBV15; cdr3_aa: ATSRDRGYEQY
j_call: TRBJ1-1; v_call: TRBV4-2; cdr3_aa: ASSQDLVLNTEAF
j_call: TRBJ2-7; v_call: TRBV19; cdr3_aa: ASSIVTSGAYEQY
j_call: TRBJ1-4; v_call: TRBV5-1; cdr3_aa: ASSRLGGSGGTNEKLF
j_call: TRBJ2-2; v_call: TRBV5-1; cdr3_aa: ASSLKPGQGAPGELF
j_call: TRBJ1-1; v_call: TRBV6-6; cdr3_aa: ASSKGIMNTEAF
j_call: TRBJ1-2; v_call: TRBV4-1; cdr3_aa: ASSQGLDRGNYGYT
j_call: TRBJ1-6; v_call: TRBV6-5; cdr3_aa: ASMAQGSPLH